This T cell receptor (beta chain) was profiled in a study of T cell repertoires in cytomegalovirus infection. Whole-study context: Matching HLA type, along with CMV infection, was indicated by public TCR beta signatures. General observations from the study: Predominance within the ex vivo response was attributable to HLA-C-restricted CMV-specific TCR beta clonotypes.

Trimming took 6 bases from V and 4 from J; bases not matched to a gene: 8. Germline lookup yields CDR1 MNHEY and CDR2 SVGAGI. This CDR3 has 14 residues. This clonotype showed up just a few times. Its antigen is unknown. MiXCR, applied by TCRdb to the reads, yields one record per CDR3 protein. The data hold roughly 500,000 distinct CDR3 sequences, with about 11% observed a single time. The clonotype originates from a human donor in good health (CMV status not recorded). Some clones in this sample may be carry-over from other donors' samples. The sequencing input was PBMCs. The chain couples TRBV6-5 to TRBJ1-2; 7 nucleotides align to TRBD1. CDR3 sequence reads: CASSDGTEFYGYTF. The CDR3 DNA is TGTGCCAGCAGCGACGGGACAGAGTTCTATGGCTACACCTTC.